These 31 T cell receptor beta chains share one sample of origin, sequenced in a study of shared clonotypes between healthy human individuals. As defined, naive CD8 cells were CD45RO-negative and positively selected for CCR7, with terminally differentiated effector memory CD45RA+ cells excluded. TCRdb's table, derived via immunoSEQ multiplex PCR, lists solely in-frame clones and lacks some. The sample gives approximately 2,200,000 clones, under 95% of which show up once; 1.5% to 2% is in the top ten. Source material: naive CD8+ T cells from PBMCs. The receptors shown here come from a man aged 18 to 35 in good health. Some clones in this sample may be carry-over from other donors' samples.

This clone appeared a single time. The chain recombines TRBV4-3 with TRBJ2-3; a weak D match, TRBD2 (7 bases). The CDR3 covers 14 residues. Trimming took off 0 bases at V and 6 bases at J, with 10 bases between the two ends. Per germline, CDR1 LGHNA and CDR2 YSLEER. CDR3 protein: CASSQDAGADTQYF. The CDR3 coding sequence is TGCGCCAGCAGCCAAGATGCGGGGGCGGATACGCAGTATTTT.

The chain is built from TRBV27 and TRBJ1-4; unclear D gene. The length of the CDR3 is 14 residues. The germline V gene has CDR1 MNHEY and CDR2 SMNVEV (reference sequence). V lost 5 bases, J lost 5 bases, and 12 bases lay in between. The CDR3 loop reads CASSNRVANEKLFF. Written as DNA, the CDR3 is TGTGCCAGCAGTAACCGGGTTGCGAATGAAAAACTGTTTTTT.

The genes are TRBV6-1 and TRBJ2-1, with a possible D match to TRBD1 (6 bases). CDR1 is MNHNS and CDR2 is SASEGT in the germline V gene. Trimming left V 2 bases short and J 7 bases short, with 12 bases between. This CDR3 contains 14 residues. CDR3 protein: CASSESKGVNEQFF. DNA of the CDR3: TGTGCCAGCAGTGAAAGTAAGGGGGTGAATGAGCAGTTCTTC.

This chain links TRBV9 with TRBJ2-7, with D possibly TRBD2 on 6 matching bases. Trimming shortened V by 4 bases and J by 12 bases, and 17 bases separated the two germline ends. Germline CDR1 SGDLS, CDR2 YYNGEE. The CDR3 extends over 12 amino acids. The CDR3 spells CASSPGGNPLYF. The CDR3 DNA sequence: TGTGCCAGCAGCCCCGGAGGGAATCCTTTGTACTTC. Variable domain in full (rest from reference TRBV9 and TRBJ2-7): DSGVTQTPKHLITATGQRVTLRCSPRSGDLSVYWYQQSLDQGLQFLIQYYNGEERAKGNILERFSAQQFPDLHSELNLSSLELGDSALYFCASSPGGNPLYFGPGTRLTVT.

The rearrangement joins TRBV9 to TRBJ2-1; no definite D call. The CDR3 is 16 residues long. Germline V gene lookup returns CDR1 SGDLS and CDR2 YYNGEE. Deletions cut 3 bases from V and 8 bases from J, with 21 bases between. Here the CDR3 reads CASSATFSPEMDEQFF. The CDR3 DNA sequence: TGTGCCAGCAGCGCCACCTTTAGCCCGGAGATGGATGAGCAGTTCTTC.

This rearrangement joins TRBV7-2 to TRBJ2-1; 7 bases line up with TRBD2. The V gene end was trimmed by 6 bases and the J gene end by 4 bases; junction bases not matched to a gene: 6. The germline CDR1 and CDR2 sequences are SGHTA and FQGNSA. The CDR3 spans 14 residues. CDR3 bases: TGTGCCAGCAGTGGGCTAGCGGAGTACAATGAGCAGTTCTTC. Protein product: CASSGLAEYNEQFF.

CDR3 bases: TGTGCCATCAGGGCATTAGACTCCTTCGGGATTGATGAGCAGTTCTTC. Amino acids: CAIRALDSFGIDEQFF. This chain links TRBV10-3 with TRBJ2-1; maybe TRBD2 (5 bases). Per germline, CDR1 ENHRY and CDR2 SYGVKD. V was clipped by 6 bases and J by 8 bases, with 23 bases between them. The CDR3 is 16 residues long.

This rearrangement joins TRBV9 to TRBJ2-5, with 7 bases identical to TRBD2. This CDR3 is built from 14 residues. V dropped 4 bases and J dropped 5; count of bases not matched to a gene: 8. CDR1 is SGDLS, CDR2 YYNGEE, per germline. The CDR3 here is CASSSGGRAETQYF. The CDR3, as DNA: TGTGCCAGCAGCAGCGGTGGGAGGGCCGAGACCCAGTACTTC.

The V gene is TRBV27, the J gene TRBJ2-7; D possibly matches TRBD1 or TRBD2 (5 bases each). The CDR3 covers 16 residues. The V and J ends lost 5 bases and 4 bases respectively, with 21 bases between them. Germline V gene data show CDR1 as MNHEY and CDR2 as SMNVEV (reference sequence). The CDR3 protein is CASSPSVGDQSYEQYF. In DNA form, the CDR3 reads TGTGCCAGCAGTCCTTCTGTGGGGGATCAATCTTACGAGCAGTACTTC.

This rearrangement joins TRBV7-3 to TRBJ2-7; D is unclear. There are 13 residues in the CDR3. V was trimmed by 2 bases and J by 5 bases, leaving 10 bases between them. CDR1 SGHTA and CDR2 FQGTGA come from the germline V gene. The DNA of the CDR3 is TGTGCCAGCAGCTTAGTGAACTCTCACGAGCAGTACTTC. As protein: CASSLVNSHEQYF. Full variable domain (outside the CDR3, taken from reference TRBV7-3 and TRBJ2-7): GAGVSQTPSNKVTEKGKYVELRCDPISGHTALYWYRQSLGQGPEFLIYFQGTGAADDSGLPNDRFFAVRPEGSVSTLKIQRTERGDSAVYLCASSLVNSHEQYFGPGTRLTVT.

This sequence joins TRBV28 and TRBJ2-1; 11 bases agree with TRBD1. CDR1 MDHEN and CDR2 SYDVKM come from the germline V gene. This CDR3 region has 14 residues. The trim removed 4 bases at V and 8 bases at J, leaving 4 bases unmatched. The CDR3 spells CASSWTGGEDEQFF. For the CDR3, the DNA is TGTGCCAGCAGTTGGACAGGGGGCGAGGATGAGCAGTTCTTC.

V and J are TRBV11-2 and TRBJ2-7; 9 bases align to TRBD2. V lost 7 bases, J lost 4 bases, and 11 bases stayed unmatched. CDR3 length: 15 residues. Germline values: CDR1 SGHAT, CDR2 FQNNGV. The DNA of the CDR3 is TGTGCCAGCACCGACCCTCCTAGCGGGACGTACGAGCAGTACTTC. This encodes CASTDPPSGTYEQYF. The whole variable domain, remainder taken from reference TRBV11-2 and TRBJ2-7, is EAGVAQSPRYKIIEKRQSVAFWCNPISGHATLYWYQQILGQGPKLLIQFQNNGVVDDSQLPKDRFSAERLKGVDSTLKIQPAKLEDSAVYLCASTDPPSGTYEQYFGPGTRLTVT.

The chain joins TRBV9 to TRBJ2-7; maybe TRBD2 (5 bases). The CDR3 contains 15 residues. The V end was cut by 4 bases, the J end by 2 bases, with 16 bases between. Germline CDR1 SGDLS, CDR2 YYNGEE. This CDR3 is CASSPYGAATYEQYF. The CDR3, as DNA: TGTGCCAGCAGCCCGTACGGAGCGGCAACCTACGAGCAGTACTTC.

The chain is built from TRBV6-6 and TRBJ2-1, with D maybe TRBD1 (5 bases). The length of the CDR3 is 13 residues. The V end was cut by 2 bases, the J end by 6 bases, with 8 bases between. Germline CDR1 is MNHNY and CDR2 is SVGAGI (reference sequence). CDR3 residues: CASSYGALNEQFF. The CDR3 region has the DNA TGTGCCAGCAGTTACGGGGCCCTCAATGAGCAGTTCTTC.

J is TRBJ1-5 and V is TRBV5-1; D call uncertain. Per germline, CDR1 SGHRS and CDR2 YFSETQ. The V end lost 5 bases, the J end lost 1 base, and 13 bases lay between the germline ends. The CDR3 totals 15 residues. The CDR3 coding sequence is TGCGCCAGCAGTCCCGGTGGAGGGAGCAATCAGCCCCAGCATTTT. It yields the protein CASSPGGGSNQPQHF. Drawing the rest from reference TRBV5-1 and TRBJ1-5, the complete variable domain is KAGVTQTPRYLIKTRGQQVTLSCSPISGHRSVSWYQQTPGQGLQFLFEYFSETQRNKGNFPGRFSGRQFSNSRSEMNVSTLELGDSALYLCASSPGGGSNQPQHFGDGTRLSIL.

V usage is TRBV5-5 and J usage is TRBJ2-7; D remains ambiguous. The CDR3 is made up of 13 amino acids. V lost 1 base, J lost 0 bases, and 5 bases lay in between. CDR1 and CDR2 (germline): SGHKS, YYEKEE (reference sequence). Written as DNA, the CDR3 is TGTGCCAGCAGCTTGCACATCTCCTACGAGCAGTACTTC. Residues: CASSLHISYEQYF.

On this clone: Other DNA sequences in the sample encode the same CDR3. The J gene is TRBJ2-3, the V gene TRBV7-9, with D unclear. The length of the CDR3 is 14 residues. Germline V gives CDR1 SEHNR, CDR2 FQNEAQ (reference sequence). The V end lost 1 base, the J end lost 1 base, and 6 bases lay between the germline ends. The CDR3 protein is CASSLVRGTDTQYF. The CDR3, as DNA: TGTGCCAGCAGCTTAGTACGGGGCACAGATACGCAGTATTTT.

This clone appeared once. The sample contains more than one DNA sequence encoding this CDR3. V usage is TRBV7-9 and J usage is TRBJ2-3, with unresolved D. The CDR3 extends over 14 amino acids. Per germline, CDR1 SEHNR and CDR2 FQNEAQ (reference sequence). The V end was cut by 0 bases, the J end by 2 bases, with 6 bases between. CDR3 sequence: CASSLAGTTDTQYF. DNA for the CDR3: TGTGCCAGCAGCTTAGCGGGAACCACAGATACGCAGTATTTT.

The rearrangement uses TRBV28 and TRBJ1-3, with D unclear. Germline loops: CDR1 MDHEN, CDR2 SYDVKM. The CDR3 length is 16 residues. Trimming took off 2 bases at V and 0 bases at J, with 11 bases between the two ends. The CDR3 DNA reads TGTGCCAGCAGTTTAGATTGGGGAGGCTCTGGAAACACCATATATTTT. This codes for CASSLDWGGSGNTIYF.

The V call is TRBV11-2, the J call TRBJ2-7, with a weak D call TRBD1 (6 bases). Trimming left V 3 bases short and J 5 bases short, with 11 bases between. Germline-derived CDR1 and CDR2 are SGHAT and FQNNGV. The CDR3 totals 13 residues. The CDR3 DNA follows: TGTGCCAGCAGCTTTGTACAGGGAGACGAGCAGTACTTC. Encoded protein: CASSFVQGDEQYF.

V is TRBV28 and J is TRBJ2-3; D gene unclear. The CDR3 contains 17 residues. CDR1 and CDR2 from the germline V gene are MDHEN and SYDVKM. V was clipped by 2 bases and J by 2 bases, with 17 bases between them. CDR3 DNA sequence: TGTGCCAGCAGTTTAGCCTACCTCGTCTCCAACACAGATACGCAGTATTTT. Translated: CASSLAYLVSNTDTQYF.

For the CDR3, the DNA is TGTGCCAGCAGCCGTGGAGTCGGGCCCTCCTACGAGCAGTACTTC. Its translation is CASSRGVGPSYEQYF. V is TRBV7-7 and J is TRBJ2-7; no reliable D call. The CDR3 runs to 15 residues. Germline CDR1 reads SSHAT; CDR2 reads FNYEAQ (reference sequence). V was trimmed by 5 bases and J by 0 bases, leaving 14 bases between them.

The chain recombines TRBV5-8 with TRBJ2-7; tentatively, D is TRBD1 or TRBD2 (5 bases each). Germline lookup yields CDR1 SGHTS and CDR2 YDEGEE. The V and J ends lost 2 bases and 0 bases respectively, with 15 bases between them. CDR3 length equals 16 residues. The CDR3: CASSFRPTGLSYEQYF. For the CDR3, the DNA is TGTGCCAGCAGCTTTCGCCCAACGGGGCTCTCCTACGAGCAGTACTTC.

The chain uses TRBV6-1 and TRBJ2-3, with 11 bases that match TRBD2. Trimming took 7 bases from V and 3 from J; bases not matched to a gene: 6. The CDR3 runs 15 residues. Germline V gene sequence: CDR1 MNHNS, CDR2 SASEGT. CDR3 region: CASTLAGGGTDTQYF. Written as DNA, the CDR3 is TGTGCCAGCACTCTAGCGGGAGGTGGGACAGATACGCAGTATTTT.

This chain links TRBV4-1 with TRBJ1-2; D remains unclear. Trimming removed 6 bases from V and 4 bases from J, with 12 bases in between. The CDR3 runs to 13 residues. Germline loops: CDR1 MGHRA, CDR2 YSYEKL. CDR3 region: CASSLTVTYGYTF. The CDR3 DNA reads as TGCGCCAGCAGTCTTACAGTGACCTATGGCTACACCTTC.

The chain recombines TRBV15 with TRBJ2-7; 9 nucleotides align to TRBD1. CDR3 length: 15 amino acids. The ends lost 3 bases at V and 1 base at J; junction bases unmatched: 4. CDR1 LNHNV and CDR2 YYDKDF come from the germline V gene (reference sequence). The CDR3 region is CATSSDRGVSYEQYF. As DNA, the CDR3 is TGTGCCACCAGCAGCGACAGGGGGGTATCCTACGAGCAGTACTTC.

This chain uses TRBV27 with TRBJ2-7, with D possibly matching TRBD1 (6 bases). This CDR3 has 15 amino acids. Trimming cost V 3 bases and J 6 bases, with 18 bases left between them. Germline-derived CDR1 and CDR2 are MNHEY and SMNVEV (reference sequence). CDR3 loop: CASSLGTSGESEQYF. The DNA of the CDR3 is TGTGCCAGCAGTTTGGGGACATCCGGTGAAAGCGAGCAGTACTTC.

The rearrangement uses TRBV7-9 and TRBJ1-1; D gene uncertain. The CDR3 is 18 amino acids. V was clipped by 7 bases and J by 0 bases, with 24 bases between them. CDR1 SEHNR and CDR2 FQNEAQ come from the germline V gene (reference sequence). CDR3 sequence (DNA): TGTGCCAGCACCGTCTCTCTCGGCTTCGGACGGATGAACACTGAAGCTTTCTTT. This encodes CASTVSLGFGRMNTEAFF.

The V call is TRBV4-2, the J call TRBJ1-3, with unresolved D. Deletions cut 1 base from V and 4 bases from J, with 11 bases between. The germline gives CDR1 LGHNA, CDR2 YNFKEQ. This CDR3 is built from 15 residues. The CDR3 DNA is TGTGCCAGCAGCCAAGTCGAGGGCATCGGAAACACCATATATTTT. Translation gives CASSQVEGIGNTIYF.

The chain recombines TRBV29-1 with TRBJ1-2; unclear D gene. Germline CDR1 and CDR2: SQVTM and ANQGSEA. V dropped 0 bases and J dropped 5 bases, with 10 bases sitting between them. The CDR3 loop spans 13 amino acids. This CDR3 is CSVEDSVRYGYTF. The CDR3 bases are TGCAGCGTTGAAGATTCGGTAAGGTATGGCTACACCTTC.

The chain employs TRBV5-1 and TRBJ2-7, with D maybe TRBD1 (5 bases). Germline lookup yields CDR1 SGHRS and CDR2 YFSETQ. This CDR3 is built from 17 residues. V lost 0 bases and J lost 3, with 19 bases in between. CDR3 region: CASSLGGQGGFFYEQYF. As DNA, the CDR3 is TGCGCCAGCAGCTTGGGGGGTCAGGGTGGATTTTTCTACGAGCAGTACTTC.